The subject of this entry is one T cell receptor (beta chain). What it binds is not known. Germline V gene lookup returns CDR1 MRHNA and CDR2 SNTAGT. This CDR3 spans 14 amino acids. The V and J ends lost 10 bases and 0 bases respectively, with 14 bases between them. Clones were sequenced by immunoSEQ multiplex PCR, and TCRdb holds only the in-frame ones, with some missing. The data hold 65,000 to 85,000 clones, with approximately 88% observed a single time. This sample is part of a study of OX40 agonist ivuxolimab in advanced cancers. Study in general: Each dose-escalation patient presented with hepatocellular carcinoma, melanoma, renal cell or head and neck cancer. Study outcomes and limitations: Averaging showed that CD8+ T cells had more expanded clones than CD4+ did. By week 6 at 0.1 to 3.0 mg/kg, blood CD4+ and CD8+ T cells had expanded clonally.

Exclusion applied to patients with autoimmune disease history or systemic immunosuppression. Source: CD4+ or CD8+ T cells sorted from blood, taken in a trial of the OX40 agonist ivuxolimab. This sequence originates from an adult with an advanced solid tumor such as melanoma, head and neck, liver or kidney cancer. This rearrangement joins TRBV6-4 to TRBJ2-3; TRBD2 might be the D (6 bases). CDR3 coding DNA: TGTGCCACCCGGGAGAGTTTTAGCACAGATACGCAGTATTTT. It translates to CATRESFSTDTQYF.